The 20 T cell receptor beta chains below come from one sample, sequenced in a study of T cells after yellow fever vaccination. TCRdb fed the 5' RACE reads into MiXCR, producing one record per CDR3 protein. This sample has about 340,000 distinct CDR3 sequences, with under 15% found just once. The starting material was CD4+ T cells sorted from PBMCs, obtained 15 days after the yellow fever booster vaccination. The origin of the receptors is a man between 18 and 29 years old who received the YFV17D yellow fever vaccine.

This clonotype appeared a few times. The rearrangement uses TRBV5-1 and TRBJ2-2; the match to TRBD2 covers 7 bases. Trimming took 1 base from V and 1 from J; bases not matched to a gene: 10. CDR1 and CDR2 (germline): SGHRS, YFSETQ. The CDR3 is 18 residues long. The CDR3 protein is CASSLIPRAGENTGELFF. In nucleotides, the CDR3 is TGCGCCAGCAGCTTGATCCCTCGGGCGGGGGAGAACACCGGGGAGCTGTTTTTT.

This chain connects TRBV4-1 to TRBJ1-5; weak D call: TRBD1 (5 bases). The V end lost 5 bases, the J end lost 6 bases, and 17 bases lay between the germline ends. Germline assignment: CDR1 MGHRA and CDR2 YSYEKL. CDR3 length equals 15 residues. The CDR3 here is CASSIIAGIFQPQHF. The CDR3 nucleotides are TGCGCCAGCAGCATAATCGCAGGGATATTTCAGCCCCAGCATTTT.

This clonotype was counted between two and nine times. This chain uses TRBV6-2 or TRBV6-3 with TRBJ1-1; D gene unclear. V lost 5 bases and J lost 1, with 11 bases in between. This CDR3 is built from 14 residues. Germline assignment: CDR1 MNHEY and CDR2 SVGEGT. This chain's CDR3 is CASSPIRENTEAFF. In DNA form, the CDR3 reads TGTGCCAGCAGTCCTATTCGTGAGAACACTGAAGCTTTCTTT.

The chain has TRBV28 and TRBJ1-5, with D tentatively TRBD1 (5 bases). This CDR3 region has 18 residues. Trimming removed 5 bases from V and 6 bases from J, with 26 bases in between. The V gene's germline CDR1 is MDHEN and CDR2 SYDVKM. CDR3 bases: TGTGCCAGCAGTCGATACCTACCGGGACGGCCGGCGGGTCAGCCCCAGCATTTT. Protein product: CASSRYLPGRPAGQPQHF.

The rearrangement uses TRBV2 and TRBJ1-2, with D unclear. Germline V lookup: CDR1 SNHLY, CDR2 FYNNEI. There are 14 residues in the CDR3. Trimming left V 7 bases short and J 4 bases short, with 16 bases between. The DNA for the CDR3 is TGTGCCAGCAAGTCAGGAGGGCTATTCTATGGCTACACCTTC. Amino acids: CASKSGGLFYGYTF.

CDR3 sequence reads: CASSPTIRDSKRETQYF. The DNA of the CDR3 is TGCGCCAGCAGTCCGACGATACGTGACTCAAAAAGAGAGACCCAGTACTTC. The rearrangement links TRBV23-1 to TRBJ2-5; D uncertain. TRBV23-1 is given ORF status, its function remaining uncertain. V lost 4 bases and J lost 4, with 22 bases in between. This CDR3 is 17 amino acids long.

This clonotype has just a few counts. The rearrangement joins TRBV29-1 to TRBJ2-7; 12 bases map to TRBD1. This CDR3 region has 13 residues. Germline values: CDR1 SQVTM, CDR2 ANQGSEA. The junction had 7 bases not matched to a gene; V was cut back by 6 bases and J by 7 bases. The CDR3 protein is CSVPGQGAREQYF. Written as DNA, the CDR3 is TGCAGCGTACCGGGACAGGGGGCAAGGGAGCAGTACTTC.

This clonotype was seen more than once but under ten times. The chain carries TRBV7-2 and TRBJ2-1; possible D gene TRBD2, 6 bases. The CDR3 length is 15 residues. The germline gives CDR1 SGHTA, CDR2 FQGNSA. V was trimmed by 3 bases and J by 7 bases, leaving 16 bases between them. CDR3: CASSFLASLANEQFF. CDR3 bases: TGTGCCAGCAGCTTCCTAGCTTCTCTAGCGAATGAGCAGTTCTTC.

The genes are TRBV28 and TRBJ1-2, with D unresolved. The length of the CDR3 is 12 residues. Looked up from germline, CDR1 is MDHEN and CDR2 is SYDVKM. Trimming took 2 bases from V and 8 from J, leaving 9 bases between them. For the CDR3, the DNA is TGTGCCAGCAGTTTAATTGTCGGCGGCTACACCTTC. Protein sequence: CASSLIVGGYTF.

This clonotype was counted a few times. The rearrangement joins TRBV19 to TRBJ1-1; perhaps TRBD1 as D (6 bases). The V and J ends lost 3 bases and 5 bases respectively, with 13 bases between them. The CDR3 length is 14 residues. In germline, CDR1 is LNHDA, CDR2 SQIVND (reference sequence). CDR3: CASSIGGARTEAFF. The DNA for the CDR3 is TGTGCCAGTAGTATCGGGGGGGCGAGGACTGAAGCTTTCTTT.

This chain connects TRBV20-1 to TRBJ2-1; 8 positions agree with TRBD2. The CDR3 has 16 amino acids. Trimming at V came to 2 bases and at J to 4 bases, leaving 10 bases not matched to a gene. Germline V gene data show CDR1 as DFQATT and CDR2 as SNEGSKA (reference sequence). The chain's CDR3 is CSARYSGGAVYNEQFF. DNA for the CDR3: TGCAGTGCTAGATACAGCGGGGGCGCGGTGTACAATGAGCAGTTCTTC.

V and J are TRBV10-2 and TRBJ2-5, with D perhaps matching TRBD1 or TRBD2 (5 bases each). Germline assignment: CDR1 WSHSY and CDR2 SAAADI. This CDR3 has 14 residues. Trimming removed 6 bases at V and 5 bases at J, with 16 bases between. CDR3 nucleotide sequence: TGCGCCAGCAGGGGACCCCTAGGTCCCGAGACCCAGTACTTC. It codes for CASRGPLGPETQYF.

This clonotype was picked up a small number of times. The V gene is TRBV15, the J gene TRBJ1-2; 8 bases agree with TRBD1. Germline values: CDR1 LNHNV, CDR2 YYDKDF (reference sequence). V lost 8 bases to trimming and J lost 4 bases; unmatched junction nucleotides: 6. The CDR3 totals 13 residues. This chain's CDR3 is CATGKGQAYGYTF. CDR3 sequence (DNA): TGTGCCACCGGAAAGGGACAGGCCTATGGCTACACCTTC.

This clonotype was recorded many times. V usage is TRBV3-1 and J usage is TRBJ2-5; D perhaps matches TRBD1 (6 bases). Germline V gives CDR1 LGHDT, CDR2 YNNKEL (reference sequence). V was cut by 6 bases and J by 5 bases, with 13 bases left in between. The CDR3 is made up of 13 amino acids. CDR3 sequence reads: CASRRRGMETQYF. The CDR3 DNA sequence: TGTGCCAGCAGGCGAAGGGGGATGGAGACCCAGTACTTC.

Only a few counts were recorded for this clonotype. The rearrangement uses TRBV15 and TRBJ1-3, with D unresolved. V lost 1 base and J 0 bases, leaving 7 bases between the germline ends. The germline V gene has CDR1 LNHNV and CDR2 YYDKDF (reference sequence). The CDR3 is made up of 15 amino acids. In nucleotides, the CDR3 is TGTGCCACCAGCAGAGTAAGCAGCTCTGGAAACACCATATATTTT. Encoded protein: CATSRVSSSGNTIYF.

The rearrangement joins TRBV6-6 to TRBJ2-1, with D hard to call. V was clipped by 5 bases and J by 5 bases, with 7 bases between them. The CDR3 spans 12 residues. Germline V gene lookup returns CDR1 MNHNY and CDR2 SVGAGI (reference sequence). The CDR3 sequence: CASSPGNNEQFF. The DNA for the CDR3 is TGTGCCAGCAGTCCCGGAAACAATGAGCAGTTCTTC.

The V and J genes are TRBV20-1 and TRBJ2-7; maybe TRBD2 (7 bases). There are 16 residues in the CDR3. The V and J ends lost 6 bases and 7 bases respectively, with 28 bases between them. Germline V CDR1 and CDR2: DFQATT, SNEGSKA (reference sequence). The CDR3 DNA sequence: TGCAGTGCCCGGACGGGGGGAGGACAGTTTTCGGGGGAGCAGTACGTC. Protein sequence: CSARTGGGQFSGEQYV.

The chain couples TRBV7-9 to TRBJ1-1, with no clear D. The CDR3 runs to 13 residues. Germline V gene lookup returns CDR1 SEHNR and CDR2 FQNEAQ (reference sequence). Trimming removed 5 bases from V and 3 bases from J, with 10 bases in between. The CDR3 sequence: CASSRDGDTEAFF. For the CDR3, the DNA is TGTGCCAGCAGCCGCGACGGGGACACTGAAGCTTTCTTT.

The genes are TRBV10-1 and TRBJ1-6; D perhaps matches TRBD1 (6 bases). Germline V lookup: CDR1 WNHNN, CDR2 SYGVQD (reference sequence). Trimming removed 6 bases from V and 5 bases from J, with 17 bases in between. The CDR3 sequence is 16 residues long. DNA of the CDR3: TGCGCCAGCAGGGACCGACCGGGACAAAATAATTCACCCCTCCACTTT. Translating it yields CASRDRPGQNNSPLHF.

This clonotype was seen more than once but under ten times. The chain recombines TRBV11-2 with TRBJ2-1, with D possibly called TRBD1 or TRBD2 (5 bases each). V dropped 5 bases and J dropped 5 bases, with 16 bases sitting between them. The CDR3 runs 15 residues. In germline, CDR1 is SGHAT, CDR2 FQNNGV. The CDR3 region has the DNA TGTGCCAGCAGCCCTCTGGGACCCCTCAACAATGAGCAGTTCTTC. Its protein product is CASSPLGPLNNEQFF.